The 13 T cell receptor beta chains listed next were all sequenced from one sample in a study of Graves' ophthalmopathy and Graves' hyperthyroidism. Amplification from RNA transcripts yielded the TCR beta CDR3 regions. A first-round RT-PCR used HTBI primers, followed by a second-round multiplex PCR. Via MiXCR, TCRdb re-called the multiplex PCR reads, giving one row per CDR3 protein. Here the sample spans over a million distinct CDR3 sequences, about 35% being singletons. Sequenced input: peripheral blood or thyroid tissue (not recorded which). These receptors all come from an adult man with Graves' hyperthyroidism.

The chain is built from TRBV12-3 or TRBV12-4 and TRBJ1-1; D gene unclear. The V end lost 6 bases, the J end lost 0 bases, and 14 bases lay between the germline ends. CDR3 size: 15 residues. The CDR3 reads CASSMGPGMNTEAFF. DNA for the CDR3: TGTGCCAGCAGCATGGGTCCGGGGATGAACACTGAAGCTTTCTTT.

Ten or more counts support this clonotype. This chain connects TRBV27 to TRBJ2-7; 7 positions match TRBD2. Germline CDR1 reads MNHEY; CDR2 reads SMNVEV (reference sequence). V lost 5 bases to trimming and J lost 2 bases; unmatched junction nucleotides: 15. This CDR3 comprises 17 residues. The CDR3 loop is CASSPRLAGDPAYEQYF. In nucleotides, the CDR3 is TGTGCCAGCAGTCCGCGACTAGCCGGGGACCCAGCCTACGAGCAGTACTTC.

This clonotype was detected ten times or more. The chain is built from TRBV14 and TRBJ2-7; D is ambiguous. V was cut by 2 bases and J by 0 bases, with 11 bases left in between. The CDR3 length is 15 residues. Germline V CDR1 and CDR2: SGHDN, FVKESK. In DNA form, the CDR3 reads TGTGCCAGCAGCCAAAGGTCACATAGCTCCTACGAGCAGTACTTC. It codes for CASSQRSHSSYEQYF.

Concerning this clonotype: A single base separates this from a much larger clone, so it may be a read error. CDR3 coding DNA: TGTGCCAGCAGCGTTGGGGGAGGCCTCTACGAGCAGTACTTC. Protein: CASSVGGGLYEQYF. The J gene is TRBJ2-7, the V gene TRBV9, with TRBD2 as a possible D gene (6 bases). Per the germline V gene, CDR1 is SGDLS and CDR2 is YYNGEE. Trimming left V 2 bases short and J 3 bases short, with 12 bases between. The CDR3 totals 14 residues.

CDR3 amino acids: CSARSLFGTVSNQPQHF. CDR3 in DNA: TGCAGTGCTAGATCCTTATTCGGGACAGTGAGCAATCAGCCCCAGCATTTT. The chain combines TRBV20-1 with TRBJ1-5; TRBD1 matches 7 bases. Germline values: CDR1 DFQATT, CDR2 SNEGSKA (reference sequence). V lost 2 bases and J lost 1; bases outside the gene matches: 11. CDR3 size: 17 residues.

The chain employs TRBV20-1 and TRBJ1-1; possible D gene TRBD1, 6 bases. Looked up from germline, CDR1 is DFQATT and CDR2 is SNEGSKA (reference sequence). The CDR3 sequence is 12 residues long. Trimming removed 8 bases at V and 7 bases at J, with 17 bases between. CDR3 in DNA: TGCAGTTCAAGAGGCGGACAGATTGAAGCTTTCTTT. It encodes CSSRGGQIEAFF.

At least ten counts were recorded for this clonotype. This chain's CDR3 is CASSLPSNSREYF. DNA for the CDR3: TGTGCCAGCAGCTTACCCTCTAATTCCAGGGAGTACTTC. V usage is TRBV7-8 and J usage is TRBJ2-5, with D maybe TRBD1 (5 bases). V was trimmed by 2 bases and J by 12 bases, leaving 16 bases between them. The V gene's germline CDR1 is SGHVS and CDR2 FQNEAQ. The CDR3 extends over 13 amino acids.

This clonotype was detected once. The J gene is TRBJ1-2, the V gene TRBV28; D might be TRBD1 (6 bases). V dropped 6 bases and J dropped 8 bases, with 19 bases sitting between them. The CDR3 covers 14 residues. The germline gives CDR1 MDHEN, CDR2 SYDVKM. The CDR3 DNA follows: TGTGCCAGCAGCGTGGCCAACAGGGTAGAGGGCTACACCTTC. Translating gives CASSVANRVEGYTF.

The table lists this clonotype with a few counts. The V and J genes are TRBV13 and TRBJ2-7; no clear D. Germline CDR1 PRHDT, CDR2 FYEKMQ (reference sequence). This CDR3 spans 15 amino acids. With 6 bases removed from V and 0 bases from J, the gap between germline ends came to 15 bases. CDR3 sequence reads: CASSHGRYLSYEQYF. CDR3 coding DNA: TGTGCCAGCAGTCATGGTCGGTACCTCTCCTACGAGCAGTACTTC.

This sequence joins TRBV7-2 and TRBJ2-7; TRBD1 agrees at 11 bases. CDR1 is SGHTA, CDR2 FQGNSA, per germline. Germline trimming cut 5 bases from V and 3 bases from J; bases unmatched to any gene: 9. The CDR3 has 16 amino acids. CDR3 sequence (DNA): TGTGCCAGCAGCCCTCCTACCGGGACAGGGGGCTACGAGCAGTACTTC. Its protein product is CASSPPTGTGGYEQYF.

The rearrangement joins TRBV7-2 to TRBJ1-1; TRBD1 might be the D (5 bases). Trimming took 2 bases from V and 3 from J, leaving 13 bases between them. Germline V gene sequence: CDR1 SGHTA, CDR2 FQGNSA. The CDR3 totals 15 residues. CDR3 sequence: CASSLILGPHTEAFF. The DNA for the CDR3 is TGTGCCAGCAGCTTAATCCTGGGGCCGCACACTGAAGCTTTCTTT.

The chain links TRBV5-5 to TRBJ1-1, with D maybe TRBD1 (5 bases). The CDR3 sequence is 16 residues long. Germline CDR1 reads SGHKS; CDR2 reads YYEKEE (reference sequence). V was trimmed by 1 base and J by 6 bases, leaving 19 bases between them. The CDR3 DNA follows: TGTGCCAGCAGCTTGCGAGGACACCCTCGGTCGTCTGAAGCTTTCTTT. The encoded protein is CASSLRGHPRSSEAFF.

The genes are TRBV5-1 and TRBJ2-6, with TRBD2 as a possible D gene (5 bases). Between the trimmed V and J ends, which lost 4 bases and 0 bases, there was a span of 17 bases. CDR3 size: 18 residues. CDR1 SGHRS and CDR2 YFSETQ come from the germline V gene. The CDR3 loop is CASSRERGVSSGANVLTF. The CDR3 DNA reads TGCGCCAGCAGCCGGGAACGCGGCGTGAGCTCTGGGGCCAACGTCCTGACTTTC.